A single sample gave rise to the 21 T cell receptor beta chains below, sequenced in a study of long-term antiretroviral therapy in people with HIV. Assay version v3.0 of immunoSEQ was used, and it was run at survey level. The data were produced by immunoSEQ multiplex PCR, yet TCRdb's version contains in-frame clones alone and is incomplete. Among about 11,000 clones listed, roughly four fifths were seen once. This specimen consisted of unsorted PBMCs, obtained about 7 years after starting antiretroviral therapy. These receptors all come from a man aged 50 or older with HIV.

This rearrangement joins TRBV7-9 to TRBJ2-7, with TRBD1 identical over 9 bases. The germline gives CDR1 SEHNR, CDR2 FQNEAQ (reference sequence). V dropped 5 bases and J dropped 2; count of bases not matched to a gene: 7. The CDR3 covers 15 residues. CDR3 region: CASSPGTGRPYEQYF. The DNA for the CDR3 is TGTGCCAGCAGCCCGGGGACAGGGAGGCCCTACGAGCAGTACTTC.

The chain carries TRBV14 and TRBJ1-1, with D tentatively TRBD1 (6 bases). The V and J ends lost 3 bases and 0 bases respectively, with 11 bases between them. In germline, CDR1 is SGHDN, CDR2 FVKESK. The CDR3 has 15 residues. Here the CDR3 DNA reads TGTGCCAGCAGCCAGACAGGATTAGTGAACACTGAAGCTTTCTTT. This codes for CASSQTGLVNTEAFF.

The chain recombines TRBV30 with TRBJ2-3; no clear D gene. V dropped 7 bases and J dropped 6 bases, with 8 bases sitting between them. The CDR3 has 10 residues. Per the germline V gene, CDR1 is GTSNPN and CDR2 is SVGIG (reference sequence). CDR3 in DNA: TGTGCCTTATTCACGGATACGCAGTATTTT. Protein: CALFTDTQYF.

The CDR3 DNA follows: TGCAGCGTTGAGGGCGGGAACACCGGGGAGCTGTTTTTT. Its protein is CSVEGGNTGELFF. The chain uses TRBV29-1 and TRBJ2-2, with unresolved D. Per the germline V gene, CDR1 is SQVTM and CDR2 is ANQGSEA. V gave up 3 bases and J gave up 1 base, with 6 bases separating them. There are 13 residues in the CDR3.

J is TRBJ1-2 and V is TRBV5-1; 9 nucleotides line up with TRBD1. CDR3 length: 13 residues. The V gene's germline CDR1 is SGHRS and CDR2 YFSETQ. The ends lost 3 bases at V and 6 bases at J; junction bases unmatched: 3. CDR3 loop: CASSSGQGDGYTF. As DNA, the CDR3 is TGCGCCAGCAGCTCGGGACAGGGTGATGGCTACACCTTC.

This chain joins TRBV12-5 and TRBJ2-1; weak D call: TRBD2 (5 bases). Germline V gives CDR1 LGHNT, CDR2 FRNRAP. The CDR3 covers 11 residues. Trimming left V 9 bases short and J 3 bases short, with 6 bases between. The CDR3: CASGLYNEQFF. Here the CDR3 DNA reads TGTGCTAGCGGACTCTACAATGAGCAGTTCTTC.

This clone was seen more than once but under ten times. In nucleotides, the CDR3 is TGTGCCAGCAGCAAAGCGGGCCGGGACAGGGGGTCTAGCAATCAGCCCCAGCATTTT. Its protein is CASSKAGRDRGSSNQPQHF. The chain recombines TRBV21-1 with TRBJ1-5; TRBD1 is taken as the D call from the table, unchecked against the DNA. TRBV21-1 is shown as a pseudogene. This CDR3 spans 19 amino acids.

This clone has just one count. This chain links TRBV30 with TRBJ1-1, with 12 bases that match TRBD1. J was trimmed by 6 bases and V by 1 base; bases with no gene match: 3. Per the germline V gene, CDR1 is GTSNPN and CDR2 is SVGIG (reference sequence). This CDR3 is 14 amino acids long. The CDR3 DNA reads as TGTGCCTGGAGTGAGGGACAGGGGGCATCTGAAGCTTTCTTT. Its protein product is CAWSEGQGASEAFF.

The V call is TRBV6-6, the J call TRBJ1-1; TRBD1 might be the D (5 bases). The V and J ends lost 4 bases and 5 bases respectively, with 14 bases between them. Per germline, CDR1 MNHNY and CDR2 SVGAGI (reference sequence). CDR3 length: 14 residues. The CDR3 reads CASSWGRGGTEAFF. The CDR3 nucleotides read TGTGCCAGCAGTTGGGGCCGGGGAGGAACTGAAGCTTTCTTT.

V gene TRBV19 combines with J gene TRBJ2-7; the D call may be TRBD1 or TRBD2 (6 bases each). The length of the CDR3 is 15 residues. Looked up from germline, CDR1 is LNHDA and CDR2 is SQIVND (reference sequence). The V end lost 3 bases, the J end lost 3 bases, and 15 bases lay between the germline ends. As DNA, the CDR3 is TGTGCCAGTAGTATTCTCCCGGGGGCCGGCTACGAGCAGTACTTC. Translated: CASSILPGAGYEQYF. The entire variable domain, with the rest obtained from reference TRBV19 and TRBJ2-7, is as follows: DGGITQSPKYLFRKEGQNVTLSCEQNLNHDAMYWYRQDPGQGLRLIYYSQIVNDFQKGDIAEGYSVSREKKESFPLTVTSAQKNPTAFYLCASSILPGAGYEQYFGPGTRLTVT.

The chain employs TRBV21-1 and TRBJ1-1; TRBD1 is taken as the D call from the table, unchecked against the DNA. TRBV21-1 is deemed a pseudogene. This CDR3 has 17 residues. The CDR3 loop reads CASSPGTGDIRDTEAFF. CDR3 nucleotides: TGTGCCAGCAGCCCCGGGACAGGGGACATTAGGGACACTGAAGCTTTCTTT.

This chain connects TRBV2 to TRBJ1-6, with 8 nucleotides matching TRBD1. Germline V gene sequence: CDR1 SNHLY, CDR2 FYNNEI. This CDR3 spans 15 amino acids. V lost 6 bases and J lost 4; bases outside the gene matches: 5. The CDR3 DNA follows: TGTGCCAGCAGACTCGGACAGGGTTATAATTCACCCCTCCACTTT. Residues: CASRLGQGYNSPLHF.

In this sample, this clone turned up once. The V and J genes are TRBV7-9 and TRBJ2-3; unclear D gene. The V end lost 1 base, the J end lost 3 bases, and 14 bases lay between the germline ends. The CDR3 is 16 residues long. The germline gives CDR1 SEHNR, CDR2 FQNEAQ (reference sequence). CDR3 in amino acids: CASSLEWAEITDTQYF. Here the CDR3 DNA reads TGTGCCAGCAGCTTAGAGTGGGCAGAGATTACAGATACGCAGTATTTT.

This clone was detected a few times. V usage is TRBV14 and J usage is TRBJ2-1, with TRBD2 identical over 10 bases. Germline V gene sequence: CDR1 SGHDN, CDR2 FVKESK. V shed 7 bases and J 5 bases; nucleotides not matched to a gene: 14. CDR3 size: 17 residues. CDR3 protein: CASKELAGPGRDNEQFF. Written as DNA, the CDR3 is TGTGCCAGCAAGGAACTAGCGGGGCCCGGGAGAGACAATGAGCAGTTCTTC.

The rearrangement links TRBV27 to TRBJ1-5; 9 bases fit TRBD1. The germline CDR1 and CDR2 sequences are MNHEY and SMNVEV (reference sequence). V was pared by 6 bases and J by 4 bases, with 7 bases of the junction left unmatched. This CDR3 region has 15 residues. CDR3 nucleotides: TGTGCCAGCAGCCCCTGGACAGGGGAGAATCAGCCCCAGCATTTT. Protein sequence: CASSPWTGENQPQHF.

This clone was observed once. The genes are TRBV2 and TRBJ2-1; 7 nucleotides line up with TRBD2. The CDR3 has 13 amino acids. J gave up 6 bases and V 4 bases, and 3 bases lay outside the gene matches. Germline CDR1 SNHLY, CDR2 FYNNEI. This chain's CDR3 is CASSGGRGNEQFF. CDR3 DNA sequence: TGTGCCAGCAGTGGGGGGAGGGGCAATGAGCAGTTCTTC. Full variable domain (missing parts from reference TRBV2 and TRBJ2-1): EPEVTQTPSHQVTQMGQEVILRCVPISNHLYFYWYRQILGQKVEFLVSFYNNEISEKSEIFDDQFSVERPDGSNFTLKIRSTKLEDSAMYFCASSGGRGNEQFFGPGTRLTVL.

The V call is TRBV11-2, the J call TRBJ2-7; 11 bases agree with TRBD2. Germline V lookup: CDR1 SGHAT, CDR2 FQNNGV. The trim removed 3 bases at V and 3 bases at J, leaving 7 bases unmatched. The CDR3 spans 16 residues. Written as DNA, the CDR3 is TGTGCCAGCAGCTTCGGAACTAGCGGGGGATTCTACGAGCAGTACTTC. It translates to CASSFGTSGGFYEQYF. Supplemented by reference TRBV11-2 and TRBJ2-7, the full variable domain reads EAGVAQSPRYKIIEKRQSVAFWCNPISGHATLYWYQQILGQGPKLLIQFQNNGVVDDSQLPKDRFSAERLKGVDSTLKIQPAKLEDSAVYLCASSFGTSGGFYEQYFGPGTRLTVT.

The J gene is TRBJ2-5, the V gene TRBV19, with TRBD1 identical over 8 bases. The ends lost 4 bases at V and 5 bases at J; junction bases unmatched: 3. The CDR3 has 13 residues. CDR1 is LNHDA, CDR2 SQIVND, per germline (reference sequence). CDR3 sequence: CASSRTGLETQYF. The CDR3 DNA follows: TGTGCCAGTAGTAGGACAGGGTTGGAGACCCAGTACTTC.

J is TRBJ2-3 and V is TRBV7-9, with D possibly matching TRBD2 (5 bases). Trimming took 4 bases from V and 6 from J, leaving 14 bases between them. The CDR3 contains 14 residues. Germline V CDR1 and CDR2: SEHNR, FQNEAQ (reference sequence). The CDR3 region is CASSSTRWEDTQYF. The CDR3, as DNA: TGTGCCAGCAGCTCCACCCGTTGGGAGGATACGCAGTATTTT.

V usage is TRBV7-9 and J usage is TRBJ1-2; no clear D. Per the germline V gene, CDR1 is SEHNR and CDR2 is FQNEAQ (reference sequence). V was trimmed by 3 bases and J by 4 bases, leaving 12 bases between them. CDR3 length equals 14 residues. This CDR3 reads CASSFDVDSYGYTF. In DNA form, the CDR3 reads TGTGCCAGCAGCTTTGACGTAGATAGCTATGGCTACACCTTC.

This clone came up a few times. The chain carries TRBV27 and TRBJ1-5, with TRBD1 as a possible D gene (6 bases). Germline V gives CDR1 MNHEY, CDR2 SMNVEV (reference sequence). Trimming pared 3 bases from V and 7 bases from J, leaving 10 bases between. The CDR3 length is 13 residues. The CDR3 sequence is CASSLAGEQPQHF. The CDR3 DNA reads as TGTGCCAGCAGTTTGGCAGGGGAACAGCCCCAGCATTTT.